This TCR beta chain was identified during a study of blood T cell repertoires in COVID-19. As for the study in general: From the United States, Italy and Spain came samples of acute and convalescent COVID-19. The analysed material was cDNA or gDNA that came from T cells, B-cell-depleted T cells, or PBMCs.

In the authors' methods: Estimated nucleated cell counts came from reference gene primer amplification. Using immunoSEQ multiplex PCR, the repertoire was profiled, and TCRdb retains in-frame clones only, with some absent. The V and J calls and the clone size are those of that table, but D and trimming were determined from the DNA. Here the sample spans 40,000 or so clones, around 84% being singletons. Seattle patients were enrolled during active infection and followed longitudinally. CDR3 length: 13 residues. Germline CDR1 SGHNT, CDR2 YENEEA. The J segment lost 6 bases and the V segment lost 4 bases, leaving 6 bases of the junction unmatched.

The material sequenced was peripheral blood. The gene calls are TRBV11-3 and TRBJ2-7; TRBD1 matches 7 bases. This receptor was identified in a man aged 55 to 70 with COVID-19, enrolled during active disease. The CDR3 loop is CASSSYGDSEQYF. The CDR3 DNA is TGTGCCAGCAGCTCTTATGGGGACAGCGAGCAGTACTTC.